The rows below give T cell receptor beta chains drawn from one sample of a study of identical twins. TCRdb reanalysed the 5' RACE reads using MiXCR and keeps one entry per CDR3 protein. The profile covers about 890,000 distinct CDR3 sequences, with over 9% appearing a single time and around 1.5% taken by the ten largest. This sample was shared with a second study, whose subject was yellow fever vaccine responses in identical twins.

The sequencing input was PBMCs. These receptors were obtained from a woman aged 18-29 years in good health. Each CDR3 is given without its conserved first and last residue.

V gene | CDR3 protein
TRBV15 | ATSRGEGWAGELF
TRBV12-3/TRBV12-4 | ASSSQGTNTGELF
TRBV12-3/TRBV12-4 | ASRRGGLMAQY
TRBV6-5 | ASSYQRGPTDTQY
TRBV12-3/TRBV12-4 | ASSPYTYSNQPQH
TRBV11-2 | ASSLEDSYNEQF
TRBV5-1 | ASSLGSGSSPLH
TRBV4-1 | ASSQGRAGGETQY
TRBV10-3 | AITGASTDTQY
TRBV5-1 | ASSPRVVGAGTDTQY
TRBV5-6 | ASSSWRRGGETQY
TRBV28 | ASSLRGNIIY
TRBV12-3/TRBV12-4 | ASTGLAEAF
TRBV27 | ASSPDRGGWASGANVLT
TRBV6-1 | ASSATTGYYNEQF
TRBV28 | ASIGPRLGVEQY
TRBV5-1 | ASKGLAQETQY
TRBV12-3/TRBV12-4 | ASSPGGSPADTQY
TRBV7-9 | ASSQGDWDYGYT
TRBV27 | ASSLSSGWETQY
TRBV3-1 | ASRQTSGGGTDTQY
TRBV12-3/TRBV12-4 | ASSSKTDDEQY
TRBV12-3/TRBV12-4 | ASSLDRWATEAF
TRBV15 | ATSRPVGTSGTSGAYNEQF
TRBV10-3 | AITDDRGYGYT
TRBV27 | ASSPNRTGIKNIQY
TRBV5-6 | ASSWTGFYGYT
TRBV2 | ASNLQDGRGNQPQH
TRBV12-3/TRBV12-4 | ASSLGGVKQPQH
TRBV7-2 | ASSPVADRGFIEQF